This T cell receptor beta chain emerged from a study of blood T cell repertoires in COVID-19. Study at large: The United States, Italy and Spain provided the acute and convalescent COVID-19 samples. In each case, the material was cDNA or gDNA derived from T cells, B-cell-depleted T cells, or PBMCs.

As processed by the authors: Scientists estimated how many nucleated cells there were by amplifying reference gene primers. Libraries were prepared by immunoSEQ multiplex PCR; TCRdb keeps only in-frame clonotypes and omits some of them. V, J and clone size were drawn from that table, and D and trimming were deduced from the DNA. The repertoire includes tens of thousands of clones, around 90% of them detected once, and 4.5% to 5.5% sits in the top ten. The ends were cut back, 0 bases at V and 8 bases at J, with 7 bases in the middle. Germline values: CDR1 LGHDT, CDR2 YNNKEL (reference sequence). This CDR3 has 12 amino acids.

The clonotype originates from a human donor in a cohort sampled during active COVID-19. Sequencing input: peripheral blood. The chain links TRBV3-1 (or the pseudogene TRBV3-2) to TRBJ2-5; tentatively, D is TRBD2 (5 bases). The CDR3 sequence is CASSQDRGTQYF. The CDR3 DNA is TGTGCCAGCAGCCAAGACCGGGGAACCCAGTACTTC.